These T cell receptor beta chains were read from a single sample in a study of shared clonotypes between healthy human individuals. Here immunoSEQ multiplex PCR was the method, and the copy in TCRdb shows in-frame clones only, minus some. The sample includes over a million clones, around 98% seen only once; the top ten take 0.45%. Sequencing was performed on naive CD4+ T cells sorted from blood. These receptors came from a man aged 25 to 40 in good health. The conserved cysteine and the conserved F or W are not part of the CDR3 here. The order of the fields is V gene, D gene, J gene, CDR3 protein. The D gene is left open where the match is weak.

TRBV10-3	NA	TRBJ1-1	AISEGGGANTEAF
TRBV6-6	NA	TRBJ2-3	ASSYFGTDTQY
TRBV4-1	TRBD1	TRBJ2-5	ASSKTGVIETQY
TRBV5-1	NA	TRBJ2-6	ASSRGAGAGANVLT
TRBV27	NA	TRBJ2-5	ASAAVQETQY
TRBV7-8	NA	TRBJ1-2	ASSLAVLNYGYT
TRBV5-5	TRBD2	TRBJ2-1	ASSPLAGGPREQF
TRBV11-2	TRBD2	TRBJ2-7	ASSQDSGSRYEQY
TRBV11-2	TRBD2	TRBJ2-1	ASSSLRAGGYNEQF
TRBV28	NA	TRBJ1-3	ASTMTGDSGNTIY
TRBV9	NA	TRBJ2-1	ASSVLSGSNEQF
TRBV6-5	NA	TRBJ2-2	ASSYLGVEPGELF
TRBV7-6	NA	TRBJ1-3	ASSLGQSSGNTIY
TRBV19	TRBD2	TRBJ2-5	ASSMRGRVETQY
TRBV19	NA	TRBJ2-7	ASTGGVTREQY
TRBV7-9	NA	TRBJ2-2	ASSLDGPNTGELF
TRBV27	NA	TRBJ2-7	ASSLGGLGRGSYEQY
TRBV7-9	TRBD2	TRBJ2-7	ASSFSKSGRGYEQY
TRBV28	TRBD2	TRBJ2-2	ASRVLRGLAGDTGELF
TRBV5-1	NA	TRBJ2-5	ASSLGGPSQETQY
TRBV5-4	NA	TRBJ2-1	ASSPSTVPSYNEQF
TRBV2	NA	TRBJ2-7	ASSEEGEQY
TRBV18	TRBD2	TRBJ2-5	ASSAVAGAETQY